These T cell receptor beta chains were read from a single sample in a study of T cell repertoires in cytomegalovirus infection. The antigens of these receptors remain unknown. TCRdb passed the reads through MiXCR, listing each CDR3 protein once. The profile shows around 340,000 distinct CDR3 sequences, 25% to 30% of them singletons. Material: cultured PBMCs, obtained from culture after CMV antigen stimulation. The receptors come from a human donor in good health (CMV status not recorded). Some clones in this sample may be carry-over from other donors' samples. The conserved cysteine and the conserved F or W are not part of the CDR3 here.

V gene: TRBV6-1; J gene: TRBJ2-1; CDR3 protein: ASSGEHRF
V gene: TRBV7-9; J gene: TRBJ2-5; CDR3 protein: ASSPDRFQETQY
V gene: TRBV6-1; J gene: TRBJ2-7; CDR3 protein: ASKTGTTSYEQY
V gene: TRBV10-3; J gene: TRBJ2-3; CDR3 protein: AIRGTGVADTQY
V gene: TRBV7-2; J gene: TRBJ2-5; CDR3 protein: ASSNGQEGTQY
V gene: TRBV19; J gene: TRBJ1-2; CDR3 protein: ASTPGTVYGYT
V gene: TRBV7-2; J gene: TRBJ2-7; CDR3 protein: ASSPTSWEQY
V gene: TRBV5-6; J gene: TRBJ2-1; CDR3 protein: ASSFGTGGYNEQF
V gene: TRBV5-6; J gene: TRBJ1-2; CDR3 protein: ASAFGGYGYT
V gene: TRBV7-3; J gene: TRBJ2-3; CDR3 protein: ASSLMGPDTQY
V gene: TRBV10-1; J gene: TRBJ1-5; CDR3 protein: ASSEGGANQPQH
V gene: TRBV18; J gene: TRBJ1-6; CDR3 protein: ASSPLDRNSPLH
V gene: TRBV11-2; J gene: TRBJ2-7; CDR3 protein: ASSSIPNNYEQY
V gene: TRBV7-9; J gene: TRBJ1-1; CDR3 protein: ASSPGQGSTEAF
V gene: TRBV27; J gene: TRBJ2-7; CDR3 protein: ASSLFPLYEQY
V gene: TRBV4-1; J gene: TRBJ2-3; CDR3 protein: ASSAETGGPDTQY
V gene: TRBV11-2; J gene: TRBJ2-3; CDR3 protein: ASRTGAPGFTDTQY
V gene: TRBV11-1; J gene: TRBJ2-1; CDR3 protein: ASSAHRGNEQF
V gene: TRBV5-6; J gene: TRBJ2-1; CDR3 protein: ASSNWRGGRYNEQF
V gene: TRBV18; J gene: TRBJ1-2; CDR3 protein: ASSQRTGVEKGSGYT
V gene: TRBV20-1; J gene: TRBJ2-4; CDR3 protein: SASKGFAKNIQY
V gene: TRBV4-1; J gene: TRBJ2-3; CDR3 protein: ASSQRSIRTGTGTDTQY
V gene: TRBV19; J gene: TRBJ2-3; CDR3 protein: ASSAASAVSDTQY
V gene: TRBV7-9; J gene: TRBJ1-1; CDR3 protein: ASSETGRGTEAF
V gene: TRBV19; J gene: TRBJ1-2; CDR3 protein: ASSPSLGNNYGYT
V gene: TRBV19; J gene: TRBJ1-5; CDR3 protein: ASTIRTGGQPQH
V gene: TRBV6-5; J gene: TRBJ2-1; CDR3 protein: ATDRGTGSNEQF
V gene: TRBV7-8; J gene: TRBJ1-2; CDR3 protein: ASSRTVANYGYT
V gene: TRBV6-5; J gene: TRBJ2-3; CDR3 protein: ASSYSVAGGTDTQY
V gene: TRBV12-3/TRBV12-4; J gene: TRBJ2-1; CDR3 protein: ASSPELQHIYNEQF
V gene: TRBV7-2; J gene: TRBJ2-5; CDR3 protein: ASSPTQGGETQY
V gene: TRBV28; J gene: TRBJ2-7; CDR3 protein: ATDGVGTYEQY
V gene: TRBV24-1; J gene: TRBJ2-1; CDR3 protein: ATSGAGTLAGAFNEQF
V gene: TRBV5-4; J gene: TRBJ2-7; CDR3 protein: ASTPAAGPYEQY
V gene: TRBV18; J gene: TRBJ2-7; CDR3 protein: ASSPLTPTGPYEQY
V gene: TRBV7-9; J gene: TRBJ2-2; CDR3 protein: ASSPDSNTGELF
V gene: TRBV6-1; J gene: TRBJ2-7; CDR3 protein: ASPGTSGKTYEQY
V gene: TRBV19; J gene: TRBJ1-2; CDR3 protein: ASSFSRRAET
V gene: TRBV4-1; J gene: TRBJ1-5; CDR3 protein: ASSQVHRGDQPQH
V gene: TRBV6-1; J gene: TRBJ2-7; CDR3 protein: ASSPRTGRDEQY
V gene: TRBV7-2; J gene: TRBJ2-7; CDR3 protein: ASSQDGYEQY
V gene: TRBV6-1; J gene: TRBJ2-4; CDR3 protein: ATKLAGGPLAKNIQY
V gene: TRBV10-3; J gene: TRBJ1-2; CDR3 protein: AISESTGHAYYGYT
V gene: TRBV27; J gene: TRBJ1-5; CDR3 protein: ASSFLQGNQPQH
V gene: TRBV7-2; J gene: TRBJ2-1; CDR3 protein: ASSTPRALDEQF
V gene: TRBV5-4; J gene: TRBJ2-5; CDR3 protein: ASSLGRTSLPGTQY
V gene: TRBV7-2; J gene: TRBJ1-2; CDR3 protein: ASSPSFVQINYGYT
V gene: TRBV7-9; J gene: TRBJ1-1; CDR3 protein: ASSYPRDKLMNTEAF
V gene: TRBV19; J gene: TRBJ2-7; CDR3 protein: ASSKAGGLSTSSYEQY
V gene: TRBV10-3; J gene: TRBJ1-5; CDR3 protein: AITRVPDQPQH
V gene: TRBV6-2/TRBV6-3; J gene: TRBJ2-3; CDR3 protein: ASSYSVSALGADTQY
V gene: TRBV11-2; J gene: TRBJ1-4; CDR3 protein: ASSLEGITGGKLF
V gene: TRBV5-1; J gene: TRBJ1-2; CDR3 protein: ASSQTQTQDGYT